Reported below is one TCR beta chain. In the study's own analysis: The authors estimated nucleated cell counts from reference gene primer amplification. The method was immunoSEQ multiplex PCR; TCRdb's version includes in-frame clones alone and lacks a portion of them. V and J calls and clone size are given by that table; D and trimming were obtained from the DNA. The table shows hundreds of thousands of clones, with around nine tenths occurring only once. This sample stems from a study of blood T cell repertoires in COVID-19. Study summary: Sources were T cells, B-cell-depleted T cells, or PBMCs; the material itself was cDNA or gDNA.

The ends were cut back, 0 bases at V and 2 bases at J, with 15 bases in the middle. CDR3 size: 16 residues. Per germline, CDR1 GTSNPN and CDR2 SVGIG (reference sequence). This TCR was sampled from a woman in her thirties or forties who had recovered from COVID-19. V usage is TRBV30 and J usage is TRBJ2-3; the D gene is possibly TRBD2 (6 bases). The sequenced sample consisted of peripheral blood. CDR3 residues: CAWSVGGGGTTDTQYF. CDR3 bases: TGTGCCTGGAGTGTAGGAGGAGGCGGGACCACAGATACGCAGTATTTT.